This T cell receptor beta chain was sequenced during a study of OX40 agonist ivuxolimab in advanced cancers. Study context: In three patients, partial responses were observed, one with hepatocellular carcinoma and two with cutaneous melanoma.

Peripheral blood came from all dose cohorts at three timepoints. This clone was observed a handful of times. What it binds is unknown. Study-wide results and limits: Averaged across samples, CD8+ T cells carried more expanded clones than CD4+ did. The investigators did not determine what antigen specificity the expanded peripheral T cells had.

Libraries were prepared by immunoSEQ multiplex PCR; TCRdb keeps only in-frame clonotypes and omits some of them. The sample consists of fewer than 90,000 clones, about 87% of them appearing once. This CDR3 is built from 14 residues. Trimming took 1 base from V and 6 from J, leaving 12 bases between them. Germline CDR1 reads MNHNS; CDR2 reads SASEGT. The input for sequencing was CD4+ or CD8+ T cells sorted from blood, taken in a trial of the OX40 agonist ivuxolimab. This clonotype originated in an adult with an advanced solid tumor such as melanoma, head and neck, liver or kidney cancer. The chain uses TRBV6-1 and TRBJ2-5; D is unclear. CDR3: CASSEDRSGQTQYF. In DNA form, the CDR3 reads TGTGCCAGCAGTGAAGATAGGTCCGGGCAGACCCAGTACTTC.